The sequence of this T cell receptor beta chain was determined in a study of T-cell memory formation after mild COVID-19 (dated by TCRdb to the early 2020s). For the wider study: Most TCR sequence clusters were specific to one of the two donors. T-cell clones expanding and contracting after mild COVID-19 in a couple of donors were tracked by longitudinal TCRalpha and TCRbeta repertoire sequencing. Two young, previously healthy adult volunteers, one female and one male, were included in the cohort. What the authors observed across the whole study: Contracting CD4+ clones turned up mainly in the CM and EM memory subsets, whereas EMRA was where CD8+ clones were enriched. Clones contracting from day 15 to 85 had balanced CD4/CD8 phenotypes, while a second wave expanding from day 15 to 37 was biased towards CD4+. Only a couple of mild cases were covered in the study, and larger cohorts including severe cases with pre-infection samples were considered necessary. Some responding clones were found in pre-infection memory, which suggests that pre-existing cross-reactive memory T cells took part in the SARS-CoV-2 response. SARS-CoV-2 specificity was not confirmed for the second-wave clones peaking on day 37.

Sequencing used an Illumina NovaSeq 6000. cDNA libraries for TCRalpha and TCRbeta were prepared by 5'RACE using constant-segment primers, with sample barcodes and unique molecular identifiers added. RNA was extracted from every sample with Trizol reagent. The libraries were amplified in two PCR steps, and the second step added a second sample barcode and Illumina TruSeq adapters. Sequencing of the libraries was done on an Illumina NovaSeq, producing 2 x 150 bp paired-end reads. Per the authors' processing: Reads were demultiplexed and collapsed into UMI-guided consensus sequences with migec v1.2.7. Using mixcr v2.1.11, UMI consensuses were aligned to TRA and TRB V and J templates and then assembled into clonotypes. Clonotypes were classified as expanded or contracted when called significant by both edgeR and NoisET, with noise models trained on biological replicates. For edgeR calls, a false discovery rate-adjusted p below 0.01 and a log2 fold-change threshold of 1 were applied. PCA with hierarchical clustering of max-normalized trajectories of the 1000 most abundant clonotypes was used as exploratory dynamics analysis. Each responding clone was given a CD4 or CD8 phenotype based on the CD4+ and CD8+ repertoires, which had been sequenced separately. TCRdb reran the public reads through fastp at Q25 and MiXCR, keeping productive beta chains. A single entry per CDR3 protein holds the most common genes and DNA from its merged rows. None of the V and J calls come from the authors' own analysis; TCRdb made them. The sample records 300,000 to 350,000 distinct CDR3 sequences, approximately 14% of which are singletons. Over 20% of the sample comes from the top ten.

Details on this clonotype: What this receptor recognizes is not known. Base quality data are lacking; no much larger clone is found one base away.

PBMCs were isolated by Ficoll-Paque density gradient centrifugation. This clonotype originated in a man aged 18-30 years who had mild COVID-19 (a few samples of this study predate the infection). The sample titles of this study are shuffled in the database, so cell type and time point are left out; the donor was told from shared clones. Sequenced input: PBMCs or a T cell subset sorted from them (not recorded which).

The DNA reads as follows: TGTGCCAGCAGCTCCCGGTTTGTCGCGGGGGAGGATACGCAGTATTTT. Translation gives CASSSRFVAGEDTQYF. Here the chain combines TRBV11-2 and TRBJ2-3; 7 central bases correspond to TRBD2. CDR1 is given as SGHAT and CDR2 as FQNNGV, both from the germline V gene. Its CDR3 holds 16 amino acids, cysteine through phenylalanine. Kept here is only the CDR3 DNA, which spans 48 bases and is read in frame from base 1. V trim: 4 bases; J trim: 6 bases; unmatched bases: 13.